A single sample is the source of the 4 T cell receptor beta chains below, sequenced in a study of cytomegalovirus exposure and HLA in healthy donors. Produced via immunoSEQ multiplex PCR; TCRdb's table is partial and in-frame only. The table includes 60,000 to 65,000 clones, about 96% detected once. The sequenced material came from PBMCs. The receptors originated from a woman aged 18-29 years in good health and CMV-seronegative.

The genes are TRBV5-1 and TRBJ2-4; perhaps TRBD2 as D (5 bases). Per germline, CDR1 SGHRS and CDR2 YFSETQ. Trimming removed 0 bases at V and 6 bases at J, with 10 bases between. CDR3 length: 14 amino acids. The CDR3 nucleotides are TGCGCCAGCAGCTTGGACGCGGGTCGAAACATTCAGTACTTC. Protein sequence: CASSLDAGRNIQYF.

This clone was observed a few times. The chain joins TRBV9 to TRBJ2-3; 9 nucleotides agree with TRBD1. The CDR3 has 16 amino acids. Germline CDR1 SGDLS, CDR2 YYNGEE. Unmatched junction bases numbered 8, after V lost 4 bases and J lost 2 bases. CDR3 DNA sequence: TGTGCCAGCAGCCCTCGCCGGACAGGGGTCACAGATACGCAGTATTTT. Protein sequence: CASSPRRTGVTDTQYF.

The CDR3 bases are TGTGCCAGCAGCCCGCGGGGGCTAGCGGGAGTCAGAGAGACCCAGTACTTC. Its protein is CASSPRGLAGVRETQYF. The rearrangement links TRBV9 to TRBJ2-5; 10 nucleotides match TRBD2. Losses at the gene ends were 4 bases for V and 4 bases for J; bases not matched to a gene: 13. CDR1 SGDLS and CDR2 YYNGEE come from the germline V gene. The CDR3 sequence is 17 residues long.

The rearrangement uses TRBV7-9 and TRBJ2-5, with 7 nucleotides matching TRBD2. V was clipped by 4 bases and J by 7 bases; unmatched bases: 12. CDR3 length equals 15 residues. Germline CDR1 reads SEHNR; CDR2 reads FQNEAQ (reference sequence). CDR3 bases: TGTGCCAGCAGCTCCCCCGGGACTAACCCCGGGACCCAGTACTTC. This sequence encodes CASSSPGTNPGTQYF.